A single sample is the source of the 12 T cell receptor beta chains below, sequenced in a study of OX40 agonist ivuxolimab in advanced cancers. The library was generated by the immunoSEQ multiplex PCR assay. The table was pulled from immuneACCESS by TCRdb, which kept in-frame rearrangements only. Such tables lose some clones; where checked, under half of the loss comes from unresolved V genes, and the rest has no known cause. This sample lists more than 100,000 clones; 75% to 95% were detected once. Approximately 1% of the sample rests with the top ten. Here the sequenced sample was CD4+ or CD8+ T cells sorted from blood, taken in a trial of the OX40 agonist ivuxolimab. The receptors were sampled from an adult with an advanced solid tumor such as melanoma, head and neck, liver or kidney cancer.

The gene calls are TRBV5-1 and TRBJ2-7; D remains unclear. This CDR3 is 16 amino acids long. The V gene lost 0 bases and the J gene lost 0 bases, with 13 bases spanning the gap. Germline loops: CDR1 SGHRS, CDR2 YFSETQ. CDR3 region: CASSLVLGSYSYEQYF. In DNA, the CDR3 is TGCGCCAGCAGCTTGGTATTGGGGTCCTACTCCTACGAGCAGTACTTC.

The rearrangement links TRBV11-2 to TRBJ2-3; no clear D. Germline V gene sequence: CDR1 SGHAT, CDR2 FQNNGV. With 3 bases removed from V and 4 bases from J, the gap between germline ends came to 14 bases. CDR3 length equals 15 residues. CDR3 coding DNA: TGTGCCAGCAGCTTTCTCGGAGCGCCCCCAGATACGCAGTATTTT. Its protein is CASSFLGAPPDTQYF.

The V and J genes are TRBV7-3 and TRBJ2-5, with TRBD2 as a possible D gene (5 bases). This CDR3 comprises 13 residues. With 6 bases removed from V and 5 bases from J, the gap between germline ends came to 13 bases. Germline-derived CDR1 and CDR2 are SGHTA and FQGTGA. The CDR3 bases are TGTGCCAGCAGTCTTTCGGGGAGTGAGACCCAGTACTTC. The encoded protein is CASSLSGSETQYF.

CDR3 DNA sequence: TGTGCCATCAGTGAAGGGCAGGTTAACTATGGCTACACCTTC. Encoded protein: CAISEGQVNYGYTF. This sequence joins TRBV10-3 and TRBJ1-2; no reliable D call. V was pared by 3 bases and J by 1 base, with 9 bases between. The germline V gene has CDR1 ENHRY and CDR2 SYGVKD. The CDR3 is 14 amino acids.

The V call is TRBV7-6, the J call TRBJ2-3, with D possibly TRBD2 on 5 matching bases. Trimming removed 0 bases at V and 2 bases at J, with 12 bases between. Germline values: CDR1 SGHVS, CDR2 FNYEAQ. CDR3 size: 16 residues. This CDR3 is CASSLARSGYTDTQYF. CDR3 nucleotides: TGTGCCAGCAGCTTAGCGCGGAGCGGCTACACAGATACGCAGTATTTT.

This clone occurred once. The chain has TRBV7-6 and TRBJ1-1, with 8 bases fitting TRBD1. The CDR3 sequence is 14 residues long. CDR1 is SGHVS and CDR2 is FNYEAQ in the germline V gene. The V gene end was trimmed by 5 bases and the J gene end by 1 base; junction bases not matched to a gene: 3. Here the CDR3 DNA reads TGTGCCAGCAGCGCGGGGACAGGGAACACTGAAGCTTTCTTT. This codes for CASSAGTGNTEAFF.

The chain uses TRBV19 and TRBJ2-7; D may be TRBD1 (6 bases). Trimming pared 1 base from V and 3 bases from J, leaving 19 bases between. CDR1 and CDR2 (germline): LNHDA, SQIVND (reference sequence). The CDR3 totals 17 residues. CDR3 loop: CASSIVGIGQGGYEQYF. CDR3 DNA: TGTGCCAGTAGTATAGTGGGGATTGGGCAAGGGGGCTACGAGCAGTACTTC.

This chain connects TRBV10-3 to TRBJ1-5; D not certain. V was trimmed by 3 bases and J by 4 bases, leaving 13 bases between them. CDR1 is ENHRY, CDR2 SYGVKD, per germline. The CDR3 loop spans 15 amino acids. The CDR3 DNA is TGTGCCATCAGTGACTCTCCATTTACGAATCAGCCCCAGCATTTT. Amino acids: CAISDSPFTNQPQHF.

This clone has a single count. This rearrangement joins TRBV5-8 to TRBJ1-5, with a possible D match to TRBD1 (6 bases). V gave up 4 bases and J gave up 3 bases, with 14 bases separating them. Germline CDR1 and CDR2: SGHTS and YDEGEE. The CDR3 length is 15 residues. The CDR3 bases are TGTGCCAGCAGCGGATTGGGGGGCCTCAATCAGCCCCAGCATTTT. Encoded protein: CASSGLGGLNQPQHF.

This chain connects TRBV6-5 to TRBJ1-1; TRBD1 is a possible D gene (5 bases). The CDR3 is 12 residues long. The V end lost 2 bases, the J end lost 8 bases, and 9 bases lay between the germline ends. Looked up from germline, CDR1 is MNHEY and CDR2 is SVGAGI. CDR3 residues: CASSYQGGEAFF. CDR3 DNA sequence: TGTGCCAGCAGTTACCAGGGTGGCGAAGCTTTCTTT.

The V gene is TRBV7-2, the J gene TRBJ1-3, with D possibly TRBD1 on 5 matching bases. Germline CDR1 is SGHTA and CDR2 is FQGNSA. V dropped 2 bases and J dropped 3 bases, with 14 bases sitting between them. The CDR3 consists of 16 residues. CDR3 region: CASSLTQSGHGNTIYF. For the CDR3, the DNA is TGTGCCAGCAGCTTAACACAGTCGGGGCATGGAAACACCATATATTTT. The full variable domain, completed using reference TRBV7-2 and TRBJ1-3, is GAGVSQSPSNKVTEKGKDVELRCDPISGHTALYWYRQSLGQGLEFLIYFQGNSAPDKSGLPSDRFSAERTGGSVSTLTIQRTQQEDSAVYLCASSLTQSGHGNTIYFGEGSWLTVV.

This chain links TRBV7-6 with TRBJ2-5; 15 nucleotides line up with TRBD2. Trimming cost V 1 base and J 2 bases; bases outside gene matches: 8. Germline V gene sequence: CDR1 SGHVS, CDR2 FNYEAQ. CDR3 size: 19 residues. The DNA of the CDR3 is TGTGCCAGCAGCTTAGGGTGGACTAGCGGGAGGGCACGGCAAGAGACCCAGTACTTC. This sequence encodes CASSLGWTSGRARQETQYF.